The entry that follows covers one T cell receptor (beta chain) sequence. Its antigen is as yet unknown. Germline loops: CDR1 LGHNT, CDR2 FRNRAP. The CDR3 has 13 amino acids. V shed 6 bases and J shed 1 base, with 4 bases lying between them. The data were obtained in a study of radiotherapy plus CTLA-4 blockade in lung cancer. Study context: There were objective responses in 18% of patients, and about 31% had disease control.

Study-level results: The study found tumor-derived TCR clones expanded in blood after radiotherapy plus ipilimumab. Strongest reported response predictors: early blood clone changes and post-radiation interferon-beta.

Some clones are missing from TCRdb's copy, which holds only in-frame ones; the method was immunoSEQ multiplex PCR. The table lists about 99,000 clones, about 90% of them singletons, with 4.9% in the top ten. The TCR comes from a human donor with non-small cell lung cancer that progressed on radiotherapy plus ipilimumab. Sequences were derived from peripheral blood, sampled from a patient treated with radiotherapy plus ipilimumab. The J gene is TRBJ2-6, the V gene TRBV12-5, with D hard to call. CDR3 nucleotides: TGTGCTAGTGGCCGGTCTGGGGCCAACGTCCTGACTTTC. Protein sequence: CASGRSGANVLTF.